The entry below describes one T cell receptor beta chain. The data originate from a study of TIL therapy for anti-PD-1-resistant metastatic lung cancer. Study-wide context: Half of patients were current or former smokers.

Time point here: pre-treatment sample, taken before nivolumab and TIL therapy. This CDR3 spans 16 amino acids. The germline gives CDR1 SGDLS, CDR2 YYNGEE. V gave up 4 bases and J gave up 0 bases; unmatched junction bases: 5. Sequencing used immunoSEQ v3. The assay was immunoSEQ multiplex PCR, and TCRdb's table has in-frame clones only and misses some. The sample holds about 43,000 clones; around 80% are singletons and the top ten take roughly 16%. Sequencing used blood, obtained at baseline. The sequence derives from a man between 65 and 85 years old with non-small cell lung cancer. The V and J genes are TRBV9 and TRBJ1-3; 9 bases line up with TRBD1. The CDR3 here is CASSITTGGSGNTIYF. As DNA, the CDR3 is TGTGCCAGCAGCATCACGACAGGGGGCTCTGGAAACACCATATATTTT.